The rows below give T cell receptor beta chains drawn from one sample of a study of response to subunit inactivated influenza vaccine. TCRdb reanalysed the RT-PCR reads using MiXCR and keeps one entry per CDR3 protein. The data show 650,000 to 850,000 distinct CDR3 sequences, approximately 15% seen once. The specimen comprised PBMCs from blood, sampled roughly 2 weeks before vaccination. The receptors stem from a man in his fifties who received an inactivated influenza vaccine. Each CDR3 is given with its conserved first and last residue. Each record gives: clone size, V gene, D gene, J gene, CDR3 DNA, CDR3 protein. D genes are given only for firm matches. Clone sizes are given selectively: once, few, many, or a class where the clone is expanded.

clone_size: few
v_call: TRBV7-8
d_call: NA
j_call: TRBJ2-1
cdr3_nt: TGTGCCAGCAGCCATAAAAACAGGGTCTACAATGAGCAGTTCTTC
cdr3_aa: CASSHKNRVYNEQFF

clone_size: NA
v_call: TRBV9
d_call: TRBD2
j_call: TRBJ2-2
cdr3_nt: TGTGCCAGCAGCGTAGTACCCGGGAGGGGGACCGGGGAGCTGTTTTTT
cdr3_aa: CASSVVPGRGTGELFF

clone_size: NA
v_call: TRBV7-9
d_call: TRBD2
j_call: TRBJ2-1
cdr3_nt: TGTGCCAGCAGGCTAGCGGGAGGGTACAATGAGCAGTTCTTC
cdr3_aa: CASRLAGGYNEQFF

clone_size: many
v_call: TRBV20-1
d_call: TRBD1
j_call: TRBJ2-7
cdr3_nt: TGCAGTGCTAGACCCGGGACAGGGGATAACGAGCAGTACTTC
cdr3_aa: CSARPGTGDNEQYF

clone_size: NA
v_call: TRBV2
d_call: NA
j_call: TRBJ2-1
cdr3_nt: TGTGCCAGCACCCCCTTGGGTGGGCGAACGTTGAATGAGCAGTTCTTC
cdr3_aa: CASTPLGGRTLNEQFF

clone_size: NA
v_call: TRBV7-9
d_call: NA
j_call: TRBJ2-3
cdr3_nt: TGTGCCAGCGGGAGATCCAACACAGATACGCAGTATTTT
cdr3_aa: CASGRSNTDTQYF

clone_size: many
v_call: TRBV7-2
d_call: NA
j_call: TRBJ1-5
cdr3_nt: TGTGCCAGCAGCCGGGACTTTAGCAATCAGCCCCAGCATTTT
cdr3_aa: CASSRDFSNQPQHF

clone_size: NA
v_call: TRBV28
d_call: TRBD1
j_call: TRBJ2-4
cdr3_nt: TGTGCCAGCAGTTCTCCCAGGGGGCGGGTAGCCAAAAACATTCAGTACTTC
cdr3_aa: CASSSPRGRVAKNIQYF

clone_size: few
v_call: TRBV18
d_call: NA
j_call: TRBJ2-7
cdr3_nt: TGTGCCAGCTCACCTCCTCCGGTAGGACCCTACGAGCAGTACTTC
cdr3_aa: CASSPPPVGPYEQYF

clone_size: NA
v_call: TRBV20-1
d_call: TRBD2
j_call: TRBJ2-7
cdr3_nt: TGCAGTGCTATCTCTAGCGGGGCCTACGAGCAGTACTTC
cdr3_aa: CSAISSGAYEQYF

clone_size: few
v_call: TRBV12-3/TRBV12-4
d_call: NA
j_call: TRBJ2-3
cdr3_nt: TGTGCCAGCAGCTTGATTGACAGTGGGTCAGCAGATACGCAGTATTTT
cdr3_aa: CASSLIDSGSADTQYF

clone_size: many
v_call: TRBV12-3/TRBV12-4
d_call: NA
j_call: TRBJ1-5
cdr3_nt: TGTGCCAGCGCCACCGGCGGGAATCAGCCCCAGCATTTT
cdr3_aa: CASATGGNQPQHF

clone_size: many
v_call: TRBV5-1
d_call: TRBD1
j_call: TRBJ2-7
cdr3_nt: TGCGCCAGCAGCGCATCCGGGACAGGGGTGTACGAGCAGTACTTC
cdr3_aa: CASSASGTGVYEQYF

clone_size: NA
v_call: TRBV20-1
d_call: TRBD2
j_call: TRBJ2-3
cdr3_nt: TGCAGTGTTAGCCGGGGGGTCGCAGATACGCAGTATTTT
cdr3_aa: CSVSRGVADTQYF

clone_size: NA
v_call: TRBV4-1
d_call: NA
j_call: TRBJ1-5
cdr3_nt: TGCGCCAGCAGCCAGGGCGACATAGGGTTGCCCCAGCATTTT
cdr3_aa: CASSQGDIGLPQHF

clone_size: few
v_call: TRBV20-1
d_call: NA
j_call: TRBJ2-7
cdr3_nt: TGCAGTGCTAGAGGCGGTCCCCGCTACGAGCAGTACTTC
cdr3_aa: CSARGGPRYEQYF

clone_size: NA
v_call: TRBV25-1
d_call: TRBD2
j_call: TRBJ2-5
cdr3_nt: TGTGCCAGCAGGGGGGGGATGGGGTCCCGAGAGACCCAGTACTTC
cdr3_aa: CASRGGMGSRETQYF

clone_size: NA
v_call: TRBV6-1
d_call: TRBD1
j_call: TRBJ2-7
cdr3_nt: TGTGCCAGCAGCTGGGGACAGGCGAGCTCCTACGAGCAGTACTTC
cdr3_aa: CASSWGQASSYEQYF

clone_size: NA
v_call: TRBV20-1
d_call: NA
j_call: TRBJ2-5
cdr3_nt: TGCAGTGCTAGACCATCGACCCATATCGACGGGACCCAGTACTTC
cdr3_aa: CSARPSTHIDGTQYF

clone_size: few
v_call: TRBV27
d_call: TRBD1
j_call: TRBJ2-2
cdr3_nt: TGTGCCAGCAAGTACAGGGGATACACCGGGGAGCTGTTTTTT
cdr3_aa: CASKYRGYTGELFF

clone_size: few
v_call: TRBV7-2
d_call: NA
j_call: TRBJ1-2
cdr3_nt: TGTGCCAGCAGTTTCGACAGGCAGGGTGGCTACACCTTC
cdr3_aa: CASSFDRQGGYTF

clone_size: many
v_call: TRBV6-5
d_call: NA
j_call: TRBJ2-1
cdr3_nt: TGTGCCAGCAGTTCCCTGGCGGGGGAGCAGTTCTTC
cdr3_aa: CASSSLAGEQFF

clone_size: few
v_call: TRBV6-1
d_call: TRBD2
j_call: TRBJ2-1
cdr3_nt: TGTGCCAGCAGCCCTTCTAGAAGCGGGGCTTACAATGAGCAGTTCTTC
cdr3_aa: CASSPSRSGAYNEQFF

clone_size: NA
v_call: TRBV5-5
d_call: TRBD1
j_call: TRBJ2-3
cdr3_nt: TGTGCCAGCAGCTTGCCCCGGACAGGGGGCACAGATACGCAGTATTTT
cdr3_aa: CASSLPRTGGTDTQYF

clone_size: NA
v_call: TRBV9
d_call: NA
j_call: TRBJ2-3
cdr3_nt: TGTGCCAGCAGCGTAGGGTCTTCGAGCATAGATACGCAGTATTTT
cdr3_aa: CASSVGSSSIDTQYF

clone_size: few
v_call: TRBV10-3
d_call: TRBD2
j_call: TRBJ2-7
cdr3_nt: TGTGCCATCAGTGAGTGGTCTAGCGGAGCCTACGAGCAGTACTTC
cdr3_aa: CAISEWSSGAYEQYF

clone_size: many
v_call: TRBV12-3/TRBV12-4
d_call: TRBD1
j_call: TRBJ1-1
cdr3_nt: TGTGCCAGCAGTTTTAGACAGGGCGGCGGTGTAATACTAACGAACACTGAAGCTTTCTTT
cdr3_aa: CASSFRQGGGVILTNTEAFF

clone_size: NA
v_call: TRBV5-1
d_call: TRBD2
j_call: TRBJ2-5
cdr3_nt: TGCGCCAGCAGCACCGGACTAGCGGGGACCCAAGAGACCCAGTACTTC
cdr3_aa: CASSTGLAGTQETQYF

clone_size: NA
v_call: TRBV7-6
d_call: TRBD1
j_call: TRBJ2-3
cdr3_nt: TGTGCCAGCAGTTCGGCCGGGACAGGGAAAGATACGCAGTATTTT
cdr3_aa: CASSSAGTGKDTQYF

clone_size: NA
v_call: TRBV7-9
d_call: NA
j_call: TRBJ1-5
cdr3_nt: TGTGCCAGCGGGCCGGACAATCAGCCCCAGCATTTT
cdr3_aa: CASGPDNQPQHF

clone_size: few
v_call: TRBV28
d_call: NA
j_call: TRBJ2-7
cdr3_nt: TGTGCCAGCAGTCTTTCACAGATGTTGACCTACGAGCAGTACTTC
cdr3_aa: CASSLSQMLTYEQYF

clone_size: few
v_call: TRBV19
d_call: NA
j_call: TRBJ2-3
cdr3_nt: TGTGCCAGTAGTATCCGTGGATCCACAGATACGCAGTATTTT
cdr3_aa: CASSIRGSTDTQYF

clone_size: few
v_call: TRBV20-1
d_call: NA
j_call: TRBJ2-5
cdr3_nt: TGCAGTGCAACGGGACTTTTGGAGACCCAGTACTTC
cdr3_aa: CSATGLLETQYF

clone_size: NA
v_call: TRBV6-1
d_call: NA
j_call: TRBJ1-3
cdr3_nt: TGTGCCAGCAGAGGACACGTCTCTGGAAACACCATATATTTT
cdr3_aa: CASRGHVSGNTIYF

clone_size: many
v_call: TRBV20-1
d_call: TRBD1
j_call: TRBJ2-2
cdr3_nt: TGCAGTGCTACCAACCCAGGGGGCTGGTCCGGGGAGCTGTTTTTT
cdr3_aa: CSATNPGGWSGELFF

clone_size: many
v_call: TRBV12-3/TRBV12-4
d_call: NA
j_call: TRBJ1-5
cdr3_nt: TGTGCCAGCAGTTTGATGGCAGAGAATCAGCCCCAGCATTTT
cdr3_aa: CASSLMAENQPQHF

clone_size: NA
v_call: TRBV28
d_call: NA
j_call: TRBJ2-6
cdr3_nt: TGTGCCAGCAGACCTGACAGGAGCTCTGGGGCCAATGTCCTGACTTTC
cdr3_aa: CASRPDRSSGANVLTF

clone_size: few
v_call: TRBV4-1
d_call: NA
j_call: TRBJ1-6
cdr3_nt: TGCGCCAGCAGCCAAAGGACAGACTATTCACCCCTCCACTTT
cdr3_aa: CASSQRTDYSPLHF

clone_size: few
v_call: TRBV4-3
d_call: NA
j_call: TRBJ1-4
cdr3_nt: TGCGCCAGCAGCCAAGACGGCCAGGGTGACGAAAAACTGTTTTTT
cdr3_aa: CASSQDGQGDEKLFF

clone_size: few
v_call: TRBV7-9
d_call: NA
j_call: TRBJ1-1
cdr3_nt: TGTGCCAGCAGCCCAGACGGAGGAGGGGGAAACACTGAAGCTTTCTTT
cdr3_aa: CASSPDGGGGNTEAFF

clone_size: few
v_call: TRBV20-1
d_call: NA
j_call: TRBJ2-3
cdr3_nt: TGCAGTCCACCACGGCGAGGAGTCACAGATACGCAGTATTTT
cdr3_aa: CSPPRRGVTDTQYF

clone_size: NA
v_call: TRBV4-1
d_call: TRBD2
j_call: TRBJ2-3
cdr3_nt: TGCGCCAGCAGCCGCGGACTAGCGGGGGGAGATACGCAGTATTTT
cdr3_aa: CASSRGLAGGDTQYF

clone_size: few
v_call: TRBV5-1
d_call: NA
j_call: TRBJ2-6
cdr3_nt: TGCGCCAGCAGCTTGGACGGGACGGCCGCCTGGACTCCCGGGGCCAACGTCCTGACTTTC
cdr3_aa: CASSLDGTAAWTPGANVLTF

clone_size: NA
v_call: TRBV5-1
d_call: NA
j_call: TRBJ2-3
cdr3_nt: TGCGCCAGCAGCTTGCGGGAGCGTGCAGATACGCAGTATTTT
cdr3_aa: CASSLRERADTQYF

clone_size: few
v_call: TRBV5-1
d_call: NA
j_call: TRBJ1-2
cdr3_nt: TGCGCCAGCAGCCCCCTTTCGGGCAGGAACTATGGCTACACCTTC
cdr3_aa: CASSPLSGRNYGYTF

clone_size: NA
v_call: TRBV2
d_call: TRBD1
j_call: TRBJ1-1
cdr3_nt: TGTGCCAGCACCCTGACAGGGGGCGCAGGTGTGGCCGGAGCTTTCTTT
cdr3_aa: CASTLTGGAGVAGAFF

clone_size: few
v_call: TRBV4-2
d_call: TRBD1
j_call: TRBJ2-5
cdr3_nt: TGTGCCAGCAGCCAAGATCATACAGGGGGCAGCGAGACCCAGTACTTC
cdr3_aa: CASSQDHTGGSETQYF

clone_size: few
v_call: TRBV9
d_call: TRBD2
j_call: TRBJ2-1
cdr3_nt: TGTGCCAGCAGCGACCAACTAGCGGGAGACCAAGGTGAGCAGTTCTTC
cdr3_aa: CASSDQLAGDQGEQFF

clone_size: NA
v_call: TRBV29-1
d_call: TRBD1
j_call: TRBJ2-7
cdr3_nt: TGCAGCGCAAACGCAGGGGGCGCGTACGAGCAGTACTTC
cdr3_aa: CSANAGGAYEQYF

clone_size: NA
v_call: TRBV9
d_call: TRBD1
j_call: TRBJ1-1
cdr3_nt: TGTGCCAGCAGCGTACAGGGGGCGGAGACTGAAGCTTTCTTT
cdr3_aa: CASSVQGAETEAFF

clone_size: NA
v_call: TRBV10-3
d_call: NA
j_call: TRBJ2-2
cdr3_nt: TGTGCCATCAGTGGGGGACACCCCGCGAACACCGGGGAGCTGTTTTTT
cdr3_aa: CAISGGHPANTGELFF

clone_size: few
v_call: TRBV4-3
d_call: NA
j_call: TRBJ1-1
cdr3_nt: TGCGCCAGCAGCCAAGGTTACGACAGAGAGAGTGAGGGCACTGAAGCTTTCTTT
cdr3_aa: CASSQGYDRESEGTEAFF